The sequence of this T cell receptor (beta chain) was determined in a study of T cells in Graves' hyperthyroidism and ophthalmopathy. Background on the study: Initial diagnosis, before any treatment, was when peripheral blood was collected.

Not enrolled were patients with uncontrolled infection, other autoimmune disease, pregnancy or lactation. The diagnostic basis comprised clinical symptoms, serum thyroxine and TRAb, thyroid ultrasound and orbital computed tomography. From more than 9.5 ml of fresh peripheral blood, PBMCs were isolated. This clonotype was recorded many times. This CDR3 has 13 residues. V dropped 6 bases and J dropped 2 bases, with 10 bases sitting between them. Germline V CDR1 and CDR2: KGHSH, LQKENI. The TCR beta CDR3 regions underwent amplification using RNA transcripts as the source. HTBI primers were the set used in a first-round RT-PCR of the TCR CDR3. One entry per CDR3 protein results from TCRdb running MiXCR on the multiplex PCR reads. Among about 640,000 distinct CDR3 sequences listed, around 20% were seen once.

The TCR was taken from a man aged 25 to 40 with Graves' ophthalmopathy. This chain connects TRBV18 to TRBJ1-1; no clear D. Material: blood. In DNA, the CDR3 is TGTGCCAGCTCTCCCGACGGTAACACTGAAGCTTTCTTT. It encodes CASSPDGNTEAFF.